This T cell receptor (beta chain) was sequenced in a study of shared clonotypes between healthy human individuals. Study-level information: Those who served as donors were a couple of women and a few men between the ages of 18 and 49.

Trimming shortened V by 3 bases and J by 2 bases, and 18 bases separated the two germline ends. The germline CDR1 and CDR2 sequences are KGHSH and LQKENI. This CDR3 is built from 17 residues. Sequenced by immunoSEQ multiplex PCR; TCRdb stores in-frame clones only, minus some. The sample lists 850,000 to 1,200,000 clones, about 76% occurring once. The sequence came from a man aged 18 to 30 in good health. Sequencing was done on a sample of memory CD4+ T cells sorted from blood. Subset of the sample: CD45RA-negative fraction. The V gene is TRBV18, the J gene TRBJ2-3; tentatively, D is TRBD2 (5 bases). The CDR3: CASSPPRAAADTDTQYF. The CDR3 DNA reads as TGTGCCAGCTCACCCCCCAGAGCGGCAGCGGACACAGATACGCAGTATTTT.